These 18 T cell receptor beta chains share one sample of origin, sequenced in a study of graft-versus-host responses after intestinal transplantation. Sequencing was performed with immunoSEQ multiplex PCR; in TCRdb, only in-frame clones are kept and a portion is missing. Of 130,000 to 150,000 clones detected, around 90% appear once; the ten largest clones hold approximately 0.2%. These TCRs are of unknown antigen specificity. Sample: unstimulated CD4+ T cells sorted from spleen or lymph node cells, taken before intestinal transplant. These receptors were collected from a human donor who received an intestinal transplant.

The chain links TRBV5-4 to TRBJ2-7, with D possibly being TRBD1 (6 bases). Germline loops: CDR1 SGHNT, CDR2 YYREEE (reference sequence). Trimming took 4 bases from V and 3 from J, leaving 11 bases between them. The CDR3 sequence is 13 residues long. CDR3 sequence reads: CASSATGSYEQYF. The CDR3 coding sequence is TGTGCCAGCAGCGCCACAGGGAGCTACGAGCAGTACTTC.

This rearrangement joins TRBV9 to TRBJ2-1, with TRBD2 matching 8 bases. CDR3 length: 15 residues. Germline CDR1 and CDR2: SGDLS and YYNGEE. The ends lost 3 bases at V and 2 bases at J; junction bases unmatched: 4. The CDR3 DNA reads TGTGCCAGCAGCGCCAGACTAGCGACCTACAATGAGCAGTTCTTC. It translates to CASSARLATYNEQFF.

V usage is TRBV11-2 and J usage is TRBJ1-2; weak D call: TRBD1 (5 bases). The CDR3 consists of 14 residues. V lost 1 base to trimming and J lost 8 bases, with 14 bases between them. The germline V gene has CDR1 SGHAT and CDR2 FQNNGV. CDR3 residues: CASSLGGQGVGYTF. CDR3 nucleotide sequence: TGTGCCAGCAGCTTAGGTGGGCAGGGAGTCGGCTACACCTTC.

This sequence joins TRBV7-3 and TRBJ2-6; a weak D match, TRBD1 (6 bases). The V gene lost 6 bases and the J gene lost 4 bases, with 13 bases spanning the gap. Germline CDR1 SGHTA, CDR2 FQGTGA. The length of the CDR3 is 15 residues. The CDR3 DNA is TGTGCCAGCAGTACAACAGGGTTAGGGGCCAACGTCCTGACTTTC. It is translated as CASSTTGLGANVLTF. The variable domain in full, with the rest retrieved from reference TRBV7-3 and TRBJ2-6, is GAGVSQTPSNKVTEKGKYVELRCDPISGHTALYWYRQSLGQGPEFLIYFQGTGAADDSGLPNDRFFAVRPEGSVSTLKIQRTERGDSAVYLCASSTTGLGANVLTFGAGSRLTVL.

In this sample, this clone turned up once. The V call is TRBV7-8, the J call TRBJ2-5; unclear D gene. V was pared by 7 bases and J by 4 bases, with 13 bases between. There are 13 residues in the CDR3. CDR1 and CDR2 from the germline V gene are SGHVS and FQNEAQ. The CDR3, as DNA: TGTGCCAGCACACGAAGGGCAGGAGAGACCCAGTACTTC. Translation gives CASTRRAGETQYF.

The V and J genes are TRBV28 and TRBJ1-6; a possible D gene is TRBD1 (5 bases). CDR3 length equals 15 residues. The germline V and J ends were trimmed by 1 base and 6 bases, with 10 bases remaining between them. CDR1 is MDHEN, CDR2 SYDVKM, per germline. The CDR3 region is CASSLSAGPNSPLHF. The CDR3 nucleotides read TGTGCCAGCAGTTTATCGGCGGGACCTAATTCACCCCTCCACTTT.

The chain carries TRBV27 and TRBJ1-4; TRBD1 matches 8 bases. V shed 2 bases and J 7 bases; nucleotides not matched to a gene: 9. The CDR3 loop spans 16 amino acids. Germline CDR1 MNHEY, CDR2 SMNVEV (reference sequence). CDR3 protein: CASSLLWTGRTEKLFF. DNA for the CDR3: TGTGCCAGCAGTTTACTCTGGACAGGGCGGACTGAAAAACTGTTTTTT. The full variable domain, in which reference TRBV27 and TRBJ1-4 provide the parts outside the CDR3, is EAQVTQNPRYLITVTGKKLTVTCSQNMNHEYMSWYRQDPGLGLRQIYYSMNVEVTDKGDVPEGYKVSRKEKRNFPLILESPSPNQTSLYFCASSLLWTGRTEKLFFGSGTQLSVL.

This chain uses TRBV6-5 with TRBJ2-3; TRBD2 matches at 8 bases. V dropped 3 bases and J dropped 4; count of bases not matched to a gene: 6. The V gene's germline CDR1 is MNHEY and CDR2 SVGAGI. This CDR3 comprises 15 residues. The chain's CDR3 is CASSYQRGLSDTQYF. The DNA of the CDR3 is TGTGCCAGCAGTTATCAGCGGGGGCTCTCAGATACGCAGTATTTT.

The J gene is TRBJ2-5, the V gene TRBV28; unclear D gene. The tail of the sequence fits TRBJ2-7 better, so the J call may be wrong. The CDR3 runs to 12 residues. Germline lookup yields CDR1 MDHEN and CDR2 SYDVKM. In DNA, the CDR3 is TGTGCCAGCAGCTACTTGGGGTACGAGCAGTACTTC. Translated, it gives CASSYLGYEQYF.

The chain links TRBV15 to TRBJ1-4; D call uncertain. V dropped 0 bases and J dropped 7 bases, with 9 bases sitting between them. Germline loops: CDR1 LNHNV, CDR2 YYDKDF (reference sequence). This CDR3 is 14 amino acids long. The CDR3 region is CATSRDASAEKLFF. The CDR3 DNA is TGTGCCACCAGCAGAGATGCCAGTGCTGAAAAACTGTTTTTT.

This chain links TRBV5-1 with TRBJ2-2; 11 bases are shared with TRBD1. Trimming took 5 bases from V and 2 from J; bases not matched to a gene: 11. Germline V lookup: CDR1 SGHRS, CDR2 YFSETQ. CDR3 length: 18 residues. CDR3 DNA: TGCGCCAGCAGTTCGGACAGGGGGCGGGAAACCAACACCGGGGAGCTGTTTTTT. As protein: CASSSDRGRETNTGELFF.

This clone came up once. This chain connects TRBV9 to TRBJ2-6; D ambiguous. Germline CDR1 SGDLS, CDR2 YYNGEE. V lost 1 base to trimming and J lost 1 base, with 12 bases between them. This CDR3 has 17 residues. The CDR3 nucleotides read TGTGCCAGCAGCGTAACAGAATGGGTATCTGGGGCCAACGTCCTGACTTTC. Translation: CASSVTEWVSGANVLTF.

The chain joins TRBV18 to TRBJ2-1; 10 bases line up with TRBD2. The V segment lost 3 bases and the J segment 4 bases; nucleotides outside the gene matches: 6. This CDR3 has 16 residues. Germline V gene lookup returns CDR1 KGHSH and CDR2 LQKENI. The CDR3 sequence: CASSPRGTSDYNEQFF. The CDR3 region has the DNA TGTGCCAGCTCACCCAGAGGGACTAGCGATTACAATGAGCAGTTCTTC.

The chain has TRBV9 and TRBJ1-1; D is unclear. CDR3 length: 16 residues. Trimming cost V 0 bases and J 6 bases, with 18 bases left between them. The germline V gene encodes CDR1 SGDLS and CDR2 YYNGEE. This CDR3 is CASSVAVGSTRAEAFF. Written as DNA, the CDR3 is TGTGCCAGCAGCGTAGCTGTAGGGTCGACTCGGGCTGAAGCTTTCTTT. Full variable domain (rest looked up from reference TRBV9 and TRBJ1-1): DSGVTQTPKHLITATGQRVTLRCSPRSGDLSVYWYQQSLDQGLQFLIQYYNGEERAKGNILERFSAQQFPDLHSELNLSSLELGDSALYFCASSVAVGSTRAEAFFGQGTRLTVV.

This chain links TRBV18 with TRBJ2-3; 10 bases match TRBD2. Germline V CDR1 and CDR2: KGHSH, LQKENI. The junction had 4 bases not matched to a gene; V was cut back by 3 bases and J by 4 bases. The CDR3 is 15 residues long. The CDR3 here is CASSPRLAGADTQYF. DNA for the CDR3: TGTGCCAGCTCACCGAGACTAGCGGGTGCAGATACGCAGTATTTT.

This chain joins TRBV4-3 and TRBJ1-5; D possibly corresponds to TRBD1 (6 bases). The CDR3 runs to 15 residues. The germline V and J ends were trimmed by 0 bases and 6 bases, with 12 bases remaining between them. Germline CDR1 reads LGHNA; CDR2 reads YSLEER. The CDR3 sequence: CASSQDRGIGQPQHF. The CDR3 nucleotides are TGCGCCAGCAGCCAAGACAGGGGAATTGGTCAGCCCCAGCATTTT.

V and J are TRBV7-3 and TRBJ2-2, with 7 bases matching TRBD2. CDR3 size: 15 residues. CDR1 is SGHTA and CDR2 is FQGTGA in the germline V gene. V lost 5 bases to trimming and J lost 8 bases; unmatched junction nucleotides: 11. The CDR3 loop reads CASSPRSGVSGELFF. Written as DNA, the CDR3 is TGTGCCAGCAGCCCAAGGAGCGGGGTCAGTGGGGAGCTGTTTTTT.

The genes are TRBV11-2 and TRBJ1-3, with TRBD1 identical over 8 bases. The CDR3 contains 18 residues. Looked up from germline, CDR1 is SGHAT and CDR2 is FQNNGV. V shed 1 base and J 4 bases; nucleotides not matched to a gene: 12. CDR3 in amino acids: CASSLGLPGGAWGNTIYF. In nucleotides, the CDR3 is TGTGCCAGCAGCTTAGGCCTCCCAGGGGGCGCGTGGGGAAACACCATATATTTT.